The clone carrying this TCR beta chain was observed a handful of times. The target antigen is unknown. This sample was included in a study of T cell repertoires in cytomegalovirus infection. Whole-study context: Through public TCR beta signatures, both CMV infection and matching HLA type were indicated. Study-level points and caveats: Totalled public TCR beta family frequency picked out people who carried CMV plus the relevant HLA. HLA-C-restricted CMV-specific TCR beta clonotypes prevailed in the ex vivo response.

TCRdb independently ran MiXCR on the reads; one entry per CDR3 protein. The sample contains 200,000 or so distinct CDR3 sequences, approximately 20% of which appear only once. V lost 6 bases, J lost 5 bases, and 14 bases lay in between. Germline assignment: CDR1 LNHDA and CDR2 SQIVND (reference sequence). CDR3 size: 13 residues. The chain combines TRBV19 with TRBJ2-7; D gene ambiguous. Sequenced sample: PBMCs. The sequence was collected from a human donor in good health (CMV status not recorded). Some clones in this sample may be carry-over from other donors' samples. The CDR3 here is CASRPDGSDEQYF. The DNA of the CDR3 is TGTGCCAGTAGACCTGATGGTTCAGACGAGCAGTACTTC.